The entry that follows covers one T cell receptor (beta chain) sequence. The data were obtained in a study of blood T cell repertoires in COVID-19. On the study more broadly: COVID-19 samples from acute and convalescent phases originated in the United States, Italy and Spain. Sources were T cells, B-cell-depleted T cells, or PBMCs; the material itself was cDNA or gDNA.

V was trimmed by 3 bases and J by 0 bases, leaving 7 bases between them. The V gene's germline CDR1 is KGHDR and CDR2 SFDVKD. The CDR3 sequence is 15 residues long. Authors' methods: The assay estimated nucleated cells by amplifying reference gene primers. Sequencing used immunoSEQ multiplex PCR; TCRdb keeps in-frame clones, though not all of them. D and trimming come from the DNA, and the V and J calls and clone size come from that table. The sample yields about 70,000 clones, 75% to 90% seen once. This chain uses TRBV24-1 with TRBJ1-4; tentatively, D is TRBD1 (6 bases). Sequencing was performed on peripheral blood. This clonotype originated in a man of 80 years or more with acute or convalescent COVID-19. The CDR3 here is CATSDKGATNEKLFF. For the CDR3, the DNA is TGTGCCACCAGTGATAAGGGGGCAACTAATGAAAAACTGTTTTTT.